This T cell receptor (beta chain) was sequenced during a study of blood T cell repertoires in COVID-19 (dated by TCRdb to the early 2020s). With respect to the entire study: Samples from collaborators originated in the United States, Italy and Spain and spanned both the acute and convalescent phases of COVID-19. Nearly every sample came with metadata listing a de-identified subject ID, COVID-19 status, age in years and sex. Where HLA class I and class II types were available, the types were taken from metadata supplied by the sample provider, not from assay-based typing. The repertoires were released in a freely available public database meant as a resource for research on the immune response to SARS-CoV-2. The samples were drawn from two sources: the first 160 participants of the ongoing ImmuneRACE study, and 1,254 subjects contributed by 6 global collaborators. Subjects who had been exposed to COVID-19, were actively infected with it, or had recovered from it provided the deeply sampled blood TCRbeta repertoires that made up the dataset. The prospective study material was composed of cDNA or gDNA derived from T cells, B-cell-depleted T cells, or PBMCs. Overall study outcomes, separate from this receptor: How much clinical and demographic metadata was included differed by source and by participant, and the metadata was provided uncurated.

Whole blood was collected in K2EDTA tubes by collaborating institutions according to the institutions' own protocols. For TCRbeta analysis, collaborators shipped samples in one of three forms: frozen whole blood, isolated PBMCs, or DNA extracted from either of those sample types. TCRbeta CDR3 regions were amplified from genomic DNA by means of the immunoSEQ Assay, a bias-controlled multiplex PCR. On the authors' methods: The number of nucleated cells in each sample was estimated from the amplification of reference gene primers within the assay. Sequence reads were collapsed and filtered to measure the absolute abundance of every unique TCRbeta CDR3 rearrangement. For each sample, productive Simpson clonality was calculated as the square root of Simpson's diversity index across productive rearrangements. As stored in TCRdb, this immuneACCESS dataset retains in-frame rearrangements with V and J assigned. A fraction of the clones does not appear; measured against another copy, unresolved V genes explain less than half of the discrepancy, and the remainder lacks a known reason. The V and J calls and clone size are taken from that table; D and trimming were inferred from the DNA. In this sample the table shows about 360,000 clones, more than 85% of which occur a single time. The top ten constitute 2.5% to 3.5% of the sample.

After removal of 0 bases from V and 2 bases from J, the junction retains 4 bases not matched to a gene. The germline V gene specifies SGHRS as CDR1 and YFSETQ as CDR2. Measured from the cysteine to the phenylalanine, the CDR3 is 16 residues long. CDR3 DNA is the only sequence kept; it has 48 bases, read in frame from the first base. Details on this clone: Its antigen remains undetermined. No clone much larger than this one lies a single base away; base qualities are absent.

Sequenced input: peripheral blood. This receptor was obtained from a human donor in a cohort sampled during active COVID-19. The rearrangement joined TRBV5-1 to TRBJ2-2; 7 of the junction bases match TRBD1. The DNA sequence reads TGCGCCAGCAGCTTGGAGGGACAGACCAACACCGGGGAGCTGTTTTTT. It specifies CASSLEGQTNTGELFF.